This TCR beta chain was identified during a study of blood T cell repertoires in COVID-19. CDR3 length: 14 amino acids. Germline assignment: CDR1 SEHNR and CDR2 FQNEAQ (reference sequence). The V and J ends lost 7 bases and 4 bases, in that order; junction bases with no gene match: 9. Sequencing was performed with immunoSEQ multiplex PCR; in TCRdb, only in-frame clones are kept and a portion is missing. The top ten clones hold approximately 10% of a sample with a few hundred thousand clones, roughly 89% of them seen once. The chain combines TRBV7-9 with TRBJ1-1; 7 bases map to TRBD1. The receptor's source is a man between 18 and 29 years old with acute COVID-19. The source material was PBMCs or T cells enriched from blood (not recorded which). The CDR3 reads CASKSRQGVTEAFF. CDR3 nucleotides: TGTGCCAGCAAAAGCAGACAGGGAGTCACTGAAGCTTTCTTT.